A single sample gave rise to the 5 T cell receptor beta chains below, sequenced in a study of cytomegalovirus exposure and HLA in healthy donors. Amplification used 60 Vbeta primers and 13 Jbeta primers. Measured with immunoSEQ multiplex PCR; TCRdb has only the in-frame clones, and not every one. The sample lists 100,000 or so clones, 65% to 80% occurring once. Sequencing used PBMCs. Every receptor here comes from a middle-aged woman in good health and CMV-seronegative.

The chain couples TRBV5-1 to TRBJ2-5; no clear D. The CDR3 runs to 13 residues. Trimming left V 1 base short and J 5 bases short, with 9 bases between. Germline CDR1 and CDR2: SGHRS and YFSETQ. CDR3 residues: CASSLLTQETQYF. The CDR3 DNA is TGCGCCAGCAGCTTGCTTACCCAGGAGACCCAGTACTTC.

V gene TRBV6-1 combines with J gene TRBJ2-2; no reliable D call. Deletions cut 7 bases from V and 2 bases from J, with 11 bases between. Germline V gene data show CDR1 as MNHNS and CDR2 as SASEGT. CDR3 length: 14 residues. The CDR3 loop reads CASNWATNTGELFF. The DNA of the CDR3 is TGTGCCAGCAACTGGGCTACTAACACCGGGGAGCTGTTTTTT.

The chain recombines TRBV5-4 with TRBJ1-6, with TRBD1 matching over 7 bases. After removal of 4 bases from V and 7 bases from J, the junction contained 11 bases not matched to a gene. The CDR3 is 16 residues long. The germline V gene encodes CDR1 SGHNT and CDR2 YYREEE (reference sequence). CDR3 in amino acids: CASSRPEQGWNSPLHF. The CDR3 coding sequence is TGTGCCAGCAGCCGACCGGAACAGGGGTGGAATTCACCCCTCCACTTT.

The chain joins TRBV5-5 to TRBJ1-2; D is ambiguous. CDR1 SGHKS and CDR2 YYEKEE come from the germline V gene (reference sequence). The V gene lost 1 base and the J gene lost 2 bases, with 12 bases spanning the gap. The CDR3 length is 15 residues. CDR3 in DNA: TGTGCCAGCAGCTTGTGGGCTACAGAAAACTATGGCTACACCTTC. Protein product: CASSLWATENYGYTF.

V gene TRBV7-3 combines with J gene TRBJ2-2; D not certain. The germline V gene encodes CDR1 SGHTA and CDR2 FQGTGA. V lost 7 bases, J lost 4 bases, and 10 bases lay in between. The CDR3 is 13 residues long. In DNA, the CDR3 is TGTGCCAGCACCTATGACTCCACCGGGGAGCTGTTTTTT. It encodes CASTYDSTGELFF.